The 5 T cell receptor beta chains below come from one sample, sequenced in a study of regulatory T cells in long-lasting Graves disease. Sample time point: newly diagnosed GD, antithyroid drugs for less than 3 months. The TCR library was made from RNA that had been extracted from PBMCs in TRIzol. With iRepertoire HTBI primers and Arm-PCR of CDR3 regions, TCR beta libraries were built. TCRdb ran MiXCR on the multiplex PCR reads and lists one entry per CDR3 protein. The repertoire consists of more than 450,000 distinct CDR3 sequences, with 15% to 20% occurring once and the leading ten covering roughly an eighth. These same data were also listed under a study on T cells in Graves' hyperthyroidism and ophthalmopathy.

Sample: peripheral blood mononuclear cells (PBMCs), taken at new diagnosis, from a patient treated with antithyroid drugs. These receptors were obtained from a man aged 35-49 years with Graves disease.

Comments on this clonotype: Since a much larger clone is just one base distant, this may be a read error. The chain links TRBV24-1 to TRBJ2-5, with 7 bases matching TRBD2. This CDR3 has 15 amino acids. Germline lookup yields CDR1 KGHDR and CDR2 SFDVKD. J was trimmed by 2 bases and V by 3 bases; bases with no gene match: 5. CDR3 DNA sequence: TGTGCCACCAGTGATCACCGGGAGGTACAAGAGACCCAGTACTTC. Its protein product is CATSDHREVQETQYF.

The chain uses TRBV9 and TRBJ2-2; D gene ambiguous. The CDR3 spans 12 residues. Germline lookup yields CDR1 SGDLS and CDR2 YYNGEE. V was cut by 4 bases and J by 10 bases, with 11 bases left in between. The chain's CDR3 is CASSSSTPELFF. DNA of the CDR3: TGTGCCAGCAGCTCCTCGACTCCGGAGCTGTTTTTT.

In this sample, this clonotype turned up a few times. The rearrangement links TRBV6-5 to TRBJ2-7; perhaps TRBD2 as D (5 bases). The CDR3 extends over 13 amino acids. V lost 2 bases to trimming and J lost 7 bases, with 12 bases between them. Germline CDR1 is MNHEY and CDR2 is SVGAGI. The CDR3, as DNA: TGTGCCAGCAGTTACACCATCAGGAGGGAGCAGTACTTC. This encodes CASSYTIRREQYF.

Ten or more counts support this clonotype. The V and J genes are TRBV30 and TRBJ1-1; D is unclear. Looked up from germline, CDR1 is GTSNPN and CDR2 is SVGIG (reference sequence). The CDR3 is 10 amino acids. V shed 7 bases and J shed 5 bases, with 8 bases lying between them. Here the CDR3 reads CASMRTEAFF. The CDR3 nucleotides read TGTGCCTCAATGAGGACTGAAGCTTTCTTT.

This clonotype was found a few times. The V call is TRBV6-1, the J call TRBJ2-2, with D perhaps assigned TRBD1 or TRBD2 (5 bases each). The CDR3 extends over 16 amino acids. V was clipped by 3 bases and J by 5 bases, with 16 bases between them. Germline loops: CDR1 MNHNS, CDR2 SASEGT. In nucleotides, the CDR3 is TGTGCCAGCAGTGAGGGACCGAGACTCCGGACCGGGGAGCTGTTTTTT. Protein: CASSEGPRLRTGELFF.